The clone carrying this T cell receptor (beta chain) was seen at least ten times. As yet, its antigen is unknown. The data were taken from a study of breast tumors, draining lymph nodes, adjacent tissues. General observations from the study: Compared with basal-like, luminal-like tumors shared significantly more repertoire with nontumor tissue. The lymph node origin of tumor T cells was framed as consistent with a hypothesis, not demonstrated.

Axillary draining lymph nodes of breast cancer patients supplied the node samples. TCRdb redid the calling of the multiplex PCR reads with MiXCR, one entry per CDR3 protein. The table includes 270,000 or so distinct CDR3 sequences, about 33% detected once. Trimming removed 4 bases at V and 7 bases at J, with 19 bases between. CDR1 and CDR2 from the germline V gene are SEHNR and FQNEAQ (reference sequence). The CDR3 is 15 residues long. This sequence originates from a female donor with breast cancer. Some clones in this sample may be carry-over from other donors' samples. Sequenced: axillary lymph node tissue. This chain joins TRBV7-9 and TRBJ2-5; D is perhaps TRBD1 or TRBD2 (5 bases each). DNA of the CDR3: TGTGCCAGCAGCTCTGGATCGGGGCCCAGAGGGACCCAGTACTTC. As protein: CASSSGSGPRGTQYF.